This T cell receptor (beta chain) was captured by sequencing in a study of cytomegalovirus exposure and HLA in healthy donors. Whole-study findings and limits: Because they were indistinguishable, some V segments, including TRBV6-2 and TRBV6-3, were excluded. An analysis was carried out later, and it reportedly showed fewer N-insertions in an Asian-associated ancestry cluster than the approximately 610-donor mean.

The PCR used 60 Vbeta and 13 Jbeta primers. Assay used: immunoSEQ multiplex PCR; TCRdb lists only in-frame clones, some missing. The profile covers roughly 120,000 clones, with 81% appearing a single time and more than 1.5% taken by the ten largest. The V gene's germline CDR1 is SGHTA and CDR2 FQGNSA. The CDR3 sequence is 19 residues long. After removal of 5 bases from V and 2 bases from J, the junction contained 11 bases not matched to a gene. Everyone who donated was a healthy bone marrow donor. Worth noting for this clone: Its target is not known.

This TCR was sampled from a man between 40 and 49 years old in good health and CMV-seronegative. Sequencing used PBMCs. The J gene is TRBJ1-6, the V gene TRBV7-2, with 11 bases fitting TRBD1. The CDR3, as DNA: TGTGCCAGCAGCCTCCACTCCGGACAGGGGGCTACCTATAATTCACCCCTCCACTTT. Protein: CASSLHSGQGATYNSPLHF.